This T cell receptor (beta chain) was found in a study of cytomegalovirus exposure and HLA in healthy donors. Points on this clone: Its antigen is not identified.

Germline V gene lookup returns CDR1 SGDLS and CDR2 YYNGEE. The length of the CDR3 is 17 residues. V lost 0 bases to trimming and J lost 0 bases; unmatched junction nucleotides: 4. Findings and limits, study-wide: With later analysis, a missense DCLRE1C variant became linked to TCR beta V- and J-gene trimming. The investigators catalogued 180 or so TCR beta chains as cytomegalovirus-associated.

The PCR employed 60 Vbeta primers together with 13 Jbeta primers. The authors' processing: The count from a later analysis was tens of millions of unique TCR beta chains, some 12 million of them shared. The method was immunoSEQ multiplex PCR; TCRdb's version includes in-frame clones alone and lacks a portion of them. V, J and clone size were drawn from that table, and D and trimming were deduced from the DNA. The table lists 150,000 to 200,000 clones, 80% of them singletons. This sequence joins TRBV9 and TRBJ2-2, with 8 positions matching TRBD2. The receptor comes from a man aged 18 to 29 in good health and CMV-seropositive. What was sequenced was PBMCs. This CDR3 reads CASSVEERGTNTGELFF. The CDR3 coding sequence is TGTGCCAGCAGCGTAGAAGAGCGGGGGACGAACACCGGGGAGCTGTTTTTT. The whole variable domain, filled in from reference TRBV9 and TRBJ2-2, reads DSGVTQTPKHLITATGQRVTLRCSPRSGDLSVYWYQQSLDQGLQFLIQYYNGEERAKGNILERFSAQQFPDLHSELNLSSLELGDSALYFCASSVEERGTNTGELFFGEGSRLTVL.